The 21 T cell receptor beta chains reported below all come from one sample, sequenced in a study of radiation and T cells in renal cell carcinoma (dated by TCRdb to 2020 to 2021). This specimen's time point label, interpreted: blood 2 weeks post-SBRT. The treatment or condition label, as the study defines it: 15 Gy SBRT to primary tumor, nephrectomy 4 weeks later. Preparation of the library involved the immunoSEQ multiplex PCR assay. The clones in this table, taken by TCRdb from immuneACCESS, are in-frame only. Not every clone is retained; where verified, under half of the shortfall comes from an unresolved V gene, and the cause of the rest is unknown. The sample table contains almost 50,000 clones; only one count was recorded for roughly 80% of them. The top ten clonotypes cover about 30% of the sample. The sample consisted of blood, taken from a patient whose treatment included radiotherapy and nephrectomy. Source of these receptors: a woman in her 70s with renal cell carcinoma.

This clone was counted only a few times. The chain combines TRBV9 with TRBJ2-1; no clear D. The V end was cut by 7 bases, the J end by 2 bases, with 16 bases between. The CDR3 has 15 residues. The germline V gene encodes CDR1 SGDLS and CDR2 YYNGEE. CDR3 in DNA: TGTGCCAGCTCCCAGAACGGTGGGCCCTACAATGAGCAGTTCTTC. This sequence encodes CASSQNGGPYNEQFF.

This chain uses TRBV19 with TRBJ1-1, with TRBD1 as a possible D gene (6 bases). Trimming took 4 bases from V and 0 from J, leaving 15 bases between them. Germline CDR1 is LNHDA and CDR2 is SQIVND (reference sequence). This CDR3 region has 16 residues. The CDR3 coding sequence is TGTGCCAGTAGTAGCGGGGGGGGCCTTTTGAACACTGAAGCTTTCTTT. Amino acids: CASSSGGGLLNTEAFF.

The chain couples TRBV7-2 to TRBJ1-2; D unresolved. The CDR3 is 14 amino acids. Germline V gives CDR1 SGHTA, CDR2 FQGNSA. The V end was cut by 0 bases, the J end by 7 bases, with 12 bases between. CDR3 in DNA: TGTGCCAGCAGCTTAGCGAGTCGAGGGTCTGGCTACACCTTC. It yields the protein CASSLASRGSGYTF.

The chain recombines TRBV19 with TRBJ2-1, with TRBD2 identical over 16 bases. This CDR3 spans 14 amino acids. J was trimmed by 10 bases and V by 5 bases; bases with no gene match: 2. CDR1 is LNHDA and CDR2 is SQIVND in the germline V gene (reference sequence). CDR3 nucleotide sequence: TGTGCCAGTAGTTGGGGACTAGCGGGGGGGGAGCAGTTCTTC. Amino acid sequence: CASSWGLAGGEQFF.

The chain recombines TRBV5-1 with TRBJ2-3, with TRBD2 matching 14 bases. The V segment lost 0 bases and the J segment 2 bases; nucleotides outside the gene matches: 11. The CDR3 is 20 residues long. Per the germline V gene, CDR1 is SGHRS and CDR2 is YFSETQ. DNA for the CDR3: TGCGCCAGCAGCTTGGAATTGCGACTAGCGGGGGGGGCGCACACAGATACGCAGTATTTT. Translation gives CASSLELRLAGGAHTDTQYF.

V and J are TRBV6-6 and TRBJ1-2; 8 positions match TRBD1. The CDR3 contains 11 residues. CDR1 and CDR2 from the germline V gene are MNHNY and SVGAGI (reference sequence). V lost 8 bases, J lost 4 bases, and 0 bases stayed unmatched. CDR3: CASGQGYGYTF. The CDR3 coding sequence is TGTGCCAGCGGACAGGGCTATGGCTACACCTTC.

The V call is TRBV11-3, the J call TRBJ2-1; a possible D gene is TRBD1 (6 bases). The CDR3 runs to 12 residues. V was pared by 5 bases and J by 9 bases, with 11 bases between. Germline values: CDR1 SGHNT, CDR2 YENEEA. The CDR3 sequence: CASSQGYGEQFF. DNA of the CDR3: TGTGCCAGCAGCCAGGGGTACGGTGAGCAGTTCTTC.

The genes are TRBV27 and TRBJ2-7; possible D gene TRBD1, 5 bases. This CDR3 spans 14 amino acids. Germline CDR1 reads MNHEY; CDR2 reads SMNVEV (reference sequence). Between the trimmed V and J ends, which lost 7 bases and 0 bases, there was a span of 13 bases. CDR3 residues: CASKTDSLSYEQYF. The CDR3 region has the DNA TGTGCCAGCAAAACAGACAGTCTCTCCTACGAGCAGTACTTC.

The V call is TRBV6-5, the J call TRBJ1-3, with 9 bases aligning to TRBD1. This CDR3 is 16 amino acids long. Looked up from germline, CDR1 is MNHEY and CDR2 is SVGAGI. After removal of 3 bases from V and 3 bases from J, the junction contained 6 bases not matched to a gene. CDR3 sequence reads: CASSYSTGGGGNTIYF. In nucleotides, the CDR3 is TGTGCCAGCAGTTATTCCACAGGGGGCGGTGGAAACACCATATATTTT.

The V gene is TRBV6-1, the J gene TRBJ2-6; D perhaps matches TRBD1 (5 bases). The CDR3 runs to 14 residues. V lost 7 bases to trimming and J lost 4 bases, with 11 bases between them. Germline V gene lookup returns CDR1 MNHNS and CDR2 SASEGT. This CDR3 is CASNRQRGANVLTF. The CDR3 DNA sequence: TGTGCCAGCAATAGACAGCGCGGGGCCAACGTCCTGACTTTC.

The genes are TRBV2 and TRBJ2-5; D could derive from TRBD1 or TRBD2 (5 bases each). The J call is doubtful: the DNA matches TRBJ2-7 better. This CDR3 is 15 amino acids long. CDR1 is SNHLY and CDR2 is FYNNEI in the germline V gene. This CDR3 is CAQSSRDPSSYEQYF. The CDR3 region has the DNA TGTGCCCAAAGCAGTCGGGACCCCTCGTCCTACGAGCAGTACTTC.

The chain employs TRBV2 and TRBJ1-1; 9 bases fit TRBD1. Germline CDR1 and CDR2: SNHLY and FYNNEI. The V segment lost 6 bases and the J segment 1 base; nucleotides outside the gene matches: 3. This CDR3 region has 14 residues. CDR3 sequence (DNA): TGTGCCAGCAGGGCGGACAGGGGGAACACTGAAGCTTTCTTT. Its translation is CASRADRGNTEAFF.

This clone was seen a few times. The chain links TRBV6-6 to TRBJ1-2, with a weak D call TRBD1 (6 bases). Trimming took 6 bases from V and 8 from J, leaving 13 bases between them. CDR1 is MNHNY and CDR2 is SVGAGI in the germline V gene (reference sequence). The CDR3 length is 12 residues. The CDR3 DNA is TGTGCCAGCAGCGATTTTAGGGGGGGCTACACCTTC. Its protein product is CASSDFRGGYTF.

The chain joins TRBV4-2 to TRBJ2-1, with D possibly being TRBD2 (5 bases). V lost 4 bases and J lost 3, with 13 bases in between. CDR3 size: 15 residues. Germline V lookup: CDR1 LGHNA, CDR2 YNFKEQ. CDR3 sequence (DNA): TGTGCCAGCAGCCCATCCGGGAACAGCTACAATGAGCAGTTCTTC. It specifies CASSPSGNSYNEQFF.

CDR3 DNA sequence: TGCGCCAGCAGCTTGGGCCCAGGGTTAGACACTGAAGCTTTCTTT. Protein product: CASSLGPGLDTEAFF. The chain couples TRBV5-1 to TRBJ1-1; D perhaps matches TRBD1 (5 bases). V lost 0 bases to trimming and J lost 3 bases, with 12 bases between them. CDR1 and CDR2 (germline): SGHRS, YFSETQ. CDR3 length: 15 residues.

In DNA, the CDR3 is TGTGCCAGCAGCTTACAATGGGGCGGGGAGCTGTTTTTT. Its translation is CASSLQWGGELFF. This rearrangement joins TRBV14 to TRBJ2-2; D call uncertain. CDR1 is SGHDN, CDR2 FVKESK, per germline. There are 13 residues in the CDR3. V was cut by 5 bases and J by 7 bases, with 11 bases left in between.

The chain is built from TRBV14 and TRBJ1-2, with D perhaps matching TRBD1 (6 bases). V was clipped by 2 bases and J by 3 bases, with 10 bases between them. The CDR3 consists of 14 residues. From germline, CDR1 is SGHDN and CDR2 FVKESK. The CDR3 spells CASSQTGGYYGYTF. Written as DNA, the CDR3 is TGTGCCAGCAGCCAAACGGGGGGCTACTATGGCTACACCTTC. Filled out from reference TRBV14 and TRBJ1-2, the complete variable domain reads EAGVTQFPSHSVIEKGQTVTLRCDPISGHDNLYWYRRVMGKEIKFLLHFVKESKQDESGMPNNRFLAERTGGTYSTLKVQPAELEDSGVYFCASSQTGGYYGYTFGSGTRLTVV.

V and J are TRBV5-1 and TRBJ2-1, with 12 bases aligning to TRBD2. This CDR3 comprises 15 residues. CDR1 SGHRS and CDR2 YFSETQ come from the germline V gene. Germline trimming cut 0 bases from V and 9 bases from J; bases unmatched to any gene: 4. CDR3 loop: CASSLVLAGGGEQFF. The CDR3 nucleotides are TGCGCCAGCAGCTTGGTACTAGCGGGAGGTGGTGAGCAGTTCTTC. The whole variable domain, remainder taken from reference TRBV5-1 and TRBJ2-1, is KAGVTQTPRYLIKTRGQQVTLSCSPISGHRSVSWYQQTPGQGLQFLFEYFSETQRNKGNFPGRFSGRQFSNSRSEMNVSTLELGDSALYLCASSLVLAGGGEQFFGPGTRLTVL.

V gene TRBV18 combines with J gene TRBJ2-7; TRBD1 matches at 11 bases. CDR3 size: 15 residues. Germline V gene data show CDR1 as KGHSH and CDR2 as LQKENI. The ends lost 6 bases at V and 0 bases at J; junction bases unmatched: 4. In nucleotides, the CDR3 is TGTGCCAGCTCCTCCGGGACAGGGGGCTCCTACGAGCAGTACTTC. This codes for CASSSGTGGSYEQYF.

The CDR3 nucleotides read TGTGCTAGTGGTTTAGGGCAAAGCTCCTACGAGCAGTACTTC. It is translated as CASGLGQSSYEQYF. The chain employs TRBV12-5 and TRBJ2-7; D gene unclear. V was pared by 3 bases and J by 0 bases, with 9 bases between. CDR1 LGHNT and CDR2 FRNRAP come from the germline V gene. The CDR3 runs to 14 residues. Together with reference TRBV12-5 and TRBJ2-7, the CDR3 gives the full variable domain: DARVTQTPRHKVTEMGQEVTMRCQPILGHNTVFWYRQTMMQGLELLAYFRNRAPLDDSGMPKDRFSAEMPDATLATLKIQPSEPRDSAVYFCASGLGQSSYEQYFGPGTRLTVT.

The chain uses TRBV19 and TRBJ1-6; TRBD1 aligns across 7 bases. After removal of 5 bases from V and 10 bases from J, the junction contained 8 bases not matched to a gene. The CDR3 spans 14 residues. CDR1 is LNHDA and CDR2 is SQIVND in the germline V gene (reference sequence). The CDR3 sequence: CASSVTGKESPLHF. The CDR3 nucleotides are TGTGCCAGTAGTGTGACAGGGAAAGAATCACCCCTCCACTTT.